Listed below are T cell receptor beta chains from one sample, sequenced in a study of blood T cell repertoires in COVID-19. The protocol was immunoSEQ multiplex PCR, while the TCRdb copy is restricted to in-frame clones and leaves out a portion. The sample gives roughly 110,000 clones, 75% to 90% of which show up once; about 8.5% is in the top ten. Sequencing used peripheral blood. The receptors originated from a woman in her thirties or forties with acute or convalescent COVID-19. The CDR3 runs from the conserved cysteine through the conserved F or W. Not all rows give a size; the values are once, few, many and, for expanded clones, a class.

>TRBJ1-5|TRBV30|.
CAWTGTPNQPQHF
>TRBJ1-5|TRBV11-2|.
CASSSIDRAKPQHF
>TRBJ1-1|TRBV18|.
CASSRGGTGNTEAFF
>TRBJ1-1|TRBV5-4|.
CASSSAGGGNTEAFF
>TRBJ1-4|TRBV7-2|.
CASRPGQGAIKLFF
>TRBJ2-1|TRBV15|.
CATSPGQTNNEQFF
>TRBJ1-1|TRBV29-1|.
CTLGGTEAFF
>TRBJ1-6|TRBV5-8|.
CASSAVTGPNNSPLHF
>TRBJ2-4|TRBV21-1|.
CAKDRSPKAKNIQYF
>TRBJ2-5|TRBV5-4|.
CASSAAAVQETQYF
>TRBJ2-3|TRBV9|.
CASSVEVGTQYF
>TRBJ1-5|TRBV10-1|.
CASSHGQGTNQPQHF
>TRBJ2-1|TRBV7-2|few
CASSKGAGVIYNEQFF
>TRBJ2-7|TRBV5-5|.
CASSQLAGGYEQYF
>TRBJ1-2|TRBV9|.
CASGGGQGVLINGYTF
>TRBJ1-2|TRBV27|.
CANQKGGKLELAYGYTF
>TRBJ1-5|TRBV30|.
CAAGRDVYSNQPQHF
>TRBJ1-4|TRBV7-9|.
CASSFPTGTDEKLFF
>TRBJ2-7|TRBV12-3/TRBV12-4|.
CASRGQALKQYF
>TRBJ2-3|TRBV5-1|.
CASLYGSTRTDTQYF
>TRBJ2-2|TRBV3-1/TRBV3-2|.
CASSQRVGSGELFF
>TRBJ1-2|TRBV5-1|.
CASSRGPGQGPGGYTF
>TRBJ2-3|TRBV29-1|once
CSAAAIDTQYF
>TRBJ2-3|TRBV6-5|once
CASRSPRGTDTQYF
>TRBJ2-5|TRBV10-3|.
CAIRADRLGETQYF
>TRBJ2-7|TRBV12-3/TRBV12-4|.
CASRLQGEQYF
>TRBJ2-1|TRBV12-3/TRBV12-4|.
CASTLVGLNEQFF
>TRBJ2-1|TRBV5-1|.
CASSFLQDNEQFF
>TRBJ2-3|TRBV7-6|.
CASSPLGLAGANTQYF
>TRBJ1-6|TRBV6-5|.
CASTDRVSPLHF
>TRBJ2-3|TRBV5-1|.
CATKLAGAGDTQYF
>TRBJ1-1|TRBV18|.
CASSPLEKGGRGTEAFF
>TRBJ2-2|TRBV30|.
CAWSALHDRQGTGELFF
>TRBJ2-7|TRBV7-3|.
CASSLTSGGSYEQYF
>TRBJ1-2|TRBV6-5|.
CASSKGRDGYTF
>TRBJ1-5|TRBV27|.
CASSLTLGLNQPQHF
>TRBJ1-5|TRBV6-6|few
CASRDGHFNQPQHF
>TRBJ2-5|TRBV6-6|.
CASSPTSALRKTQYF
>TRBJ1-1|TRBV6-6|.
CASSYSTVTEAFF
>TRBJ2-7|TRBV3-1/TRBV3-2|.
CASSQGISGASYEQYF
>TRBJ1-2|TRBV7-9|.
CASRKDRNYGYTF
>TRBJ1-1|TRBV28|.
CASSFYSEAFF
>TRBJ1-3|TRBV2|once
CASSPLRQGNTIYF
>TRBJ1-2|TRBV7-9|few
CASRWGQGGYTF
>TRBJ1-1|TRBV30|.
CAWSVTANTEAFF
>TRBJ2-3|TRBV7-2|.
CASTPRGLAGAGDTQYF
>TRBJ2-7|TRBV5-5|.
CASSSGQAVYYEQYF
>TRBJ1-6|TRBV19|few
CASRRRGGTAGNSPLHF
>TRBJ2-3|TRBV9|.
CASNIGGGPDTQYF
>TRBJ1-2|TRBV25-1|.
CASSDHRGGAHGYTF
>TRBJ2-7|TRBV3-1/TRBV3-2|.
CASSRRDLAYEQYF
>TRBJ2-1|TRBV29-1|.
CSHPGTVSYNEQFF
>TRBJ1-5|TRBV30|.
CAWSHSSNSNQPQHF